This record looks at one T cell receptor (beta chain) sequence and its context. Its binding antigen is unknown. It has no much larger one-base neighbor in the sample; base qualities were not kept. The data were obtained in a study of blood T cells in healthy people across ages (dated by TCRdb to the mid-2010s). A note on the overall study: In model experiments, template switching captured roughly one uniquely barcoded TCR beta cDNA molecule for every two T cells. To avoid experimental bias, donors of different ages were spread randomly across the sequencing lanes. To track age-related changes in TCR beta repertoire diversity, the study relied on deep sequencing normalized with unique cDNA molecular identifiers. For two donors (one aged 18 to 29 and one aged 80 or older), the study analyzed two additional independent replicas of 1 million unique cDNA reads from the same blood draw. Donors were grouped into four age groups: young (average roughly 16 years), middle-aged (over 35), aged (around 60) and long-lived (less than 85).

V and J lose 4 bases and 4 bases, and a span of 10 bases separates them. Including the terminal cysteine and phenylalanine, the CDR3 comprises 14 residues. Solely the CDR3 DNA is kept, with 42 bases framed from the first base. CDR1 and CDR2, per the germline V gene, are KGHDR and SFDVKD. To prepare the library, 5' RACE was applied. Sequenced on an Illumina HiSeq 2500. A second PCR of about 6 to 12 cycles was run with a J-beta primer mix and a sample-barcoded 5' primer. Each TCR beta cDNA molecule received a unique molecular identifier from a template-switch 5' adaptor carrying 12 random nucleotides. Each sample yielded at least 2.5 million CDR3-containing paired-end reads. First-strand cDNA synthesis was performed from all RNA using the Mint cDNA synthesis kit, with priming by a TRBC-specific oligonucleotide. Following uracil-DNA glycosylase treatment, a first 18-cycle PCR with universal primers M1SS and BC2_uni_R was performed on all cDNA. The authors processed their data as follows. For normalization, 1 million high-quality reads were randomly selected from each sample, with every read carrying a distinct molecular identifier. Reads sharing molecular identifiers were discarded rather than binned into consensus sequences. MiTCR, run with a Q25 quality threshold and the strictest error-elimination algorithm, handled CDR3 identification, clonotype clustering and error correction. A nonparametric unseen species model with Euler transformation was used to estimate a lower bound on total TCR beta diversity. TCRdb trimmed public reads at Q25 via fastp, called clones via MiXCR and kept in-frame beta chains. All rows with the same CDR3 protein become a single entry with the most common DNA and genes. TCRdb's processing, not the authors' own work, is the source of the V and J calls. The sample contains hundreds of thousands of distinct CDR3 sequences, more than 50% of them found a single time. Under 30% of the sample goes to the ten largest clones.

Beyond this particular receptor, the publication reports: Compared with the aged group, more naive CD4+ T cells, fewer expanded clones and increased TCR diversity were shown by the long-lived group, suggesting age selection. Conclusive comparison of naive and antigen-experienced compartments was prevented by the profiling of bulk unsorted PBMCs. As age increased, observed TCR beta diversity per million T cells dropped in a roughly linear way, and a significant reduction was already evident by age roughly 36. The percentage of naive T cells measured by flow cytometry correlated strongly with observed TCR beta diversity. The CMV infection status of donors was not known, potentially confounding age-related changes in expanded clonotypes. Estimates of total diversity based on one million sequenced T cells were considered lower bounds and underestimates.

The donors were roughly 40 Caucasian individuals from Russia, aged 6 to 90 years, who were systemically healthy. Roughly 9.5 milliliters of peripheral blood were drawn from each donor into EDTA-treated Vacutainer tubes. PBMCs were isolated by Ficoll-Paque density-gradient centrifugation, with at least 6 million obtained per sample. Trizol reagent was used to extract total RNA from the PBMCs, yielding at least 6 micrograms per sample. Naive CD45RAhigh/CD27high T cell percentages were measured by flow cytometry on a PBMC aliquot from every donor. Material for sequencing was blood. The chain is assembled from TRBV24-1 and TRBJ1-5; TRBD1 is perhaps the D gene, given 6 matching bases. The source is a man aged 40-49 years in good health. Read as DNA, the sequence is TGTGCCACCAGTGAAACAGGGTGGAATCAGCCCCAGCATTTT. This sequence encodes CATSETGWNQPQHF.